The 10 T cell receptor beta chains below were found in one sample sequenced in a study of OX40 agonist ivuxolimab in advanced cancers. Sequenced by immunoSEQ multiplex PCR; TCRdb stores in-frame clones only, minus some. The sample has 60,000 or so clones, approximately 87% seen once. Sequencing used CD4+ or CD8+ T cells sorted from blood, obtained in a trial of the OX40 agonist ivuxolimab. The source is an adult with an advanced solid tumor such as melanoma, head and neck, liver or kidney cancer.

The V gene is TRBV18, the J gene TRBJ1-1, with 8 bases lining up with TRBD1. Germline V gives CDR1 KGHSH, CDR2 LQKENI. J gave up 1 base and V 5 bases, and 3 bases lay outside the gene matches. The CDR3 extends over 14 amino acids. CDR3 bases: TGTGCCAGCTCAGCAGGGACAGGGAACACTGAAGCTTTCTTT. Protein: CASSAGTGNTEAFF.

The chain employs TRBV7-2 and TRBJ1-2, with D maybe TRBD1 (6 bases). Germline V gives CDR1 SGHTA, CDR2 FQGNSA. The CDR3 contains 15 residues. The V end was cut by 0 bases, the J end by 4 bases, with 12 bases between. The CDR3 DNA follows: TGTGCCAGCAGCTTAGCCCGGACAGATAGCTATGGCTACACCTTC. Its protein is CASSLARTDSYGYTF.

V usage is TRBV7-2 and J usage is TRBJ2-7, with 9 bases identical to TRBD1. CDR1 and CDR2 from the germline V gene are SGHTA and FQGNSA. The CDR3 loop spans 16 amino acids. V lost 5 bases, J lost 5 bases, and 13 bases stayed unmatched. CDR3 sequence (DNA): TGTGCCAGCAGCCCGCAACTAGGACAGGGGATTAACGAGCAGTACTTC. Encoded protein: CASSPQLGQGINEQYF.

This clone was recorded only once. The J gene is TRBJ1-1, the V gene TRBV10-3; D might be TRBD1 (5 bases). The CDR3 runs to 14 residues. V lost 3 bases to trimming and J lost 1 base, with 9 bases between them. Germline CDR1 is ENHRY and CDR2 is SYGVKD. CDR3 DNA sequence: TGTGCCATCAGTGACCCGGGGGGGAACACTGAAGCTTTCTTT. Translating gives CAISDPGGNTEAFF.

This clone was seen a few times. The chain uses TRBV30 and TRBJ1-2, with D tentatively TRBD1 (5 bases). The V gene's germline CDR1 is GTSNPN and CDR2 SVGIG (reference sequence). The CDR3 is made up of 14 amino acids. Trimming pared 0 bases from V and 8 bases from J, leaving 16 bases between. The CDR3 spells CAWSVRGTPKGYTF. As DNA, the CDR3 is TGTGCCTGGAGTGTACGGGGGACGCCGAAGGGCTACACCTTC.

The chain combines TRBV5-1 with TRBJ1-4; the D gene is possibly TRBD1 (6 bases). The V end was cut by 2 bases, the J end by 8 bases, with 13 bases between. Germline CDR1 reads SGHRS; CDR2 reads YFSETQ. This CDR3 has 14 amino acids. The DNA of the CDR3 is TGCGCCAGCAGCTTATCTACAGGGCGCGAAAAACTGTTTTTT. Translated: CASSLSTGREKLFF.

This clone was recorded once. The chain joins TRBV6-6 to TRBJ1-2, with TRBD1 matching 9 bases. The CDR3 is made up of 13 amino acids. V lost 7 bases and J lost 3; bases outside the gene matches: 3. CDR1 and CDR2 from the germline V gene are MNHNY and SVGAGI (reference sequence). The CDR3 spells CASMRTGDYGYTF. The CDR3 DNA reads as TGTGCCAGCATGAGGACAGGGGACTATGGCTACACCTTC.

This clone occurred a few times. The V call is TRBV6-5, the J call TRBJ1-5; the D gene is possibly TRBD1 (6 bases). There are 12 residues in the CDR3. V was cut by 8 bases and J by 5 bases, with 10 bases left in between. Per germline, CDR1 MNHEY and CDR2 SVGAGI. The CDR3 DNA is TGTGCCAGCGGACAGAGGTATCAGCCCCAGCATTTT. Its protein is CASGQRYQPQHF.

The J gene is TRBJ2-3, the V gene TRBV5-4; perhaps D is TRBD1 or TRBD2 (5 bases each). The germline V gene encodes CDR1 SGHNT and CDR2 YYREEE (reference sequence). V was trimmed by 5 bases and J by 0 bases, leaving 13 bases between them. The CDR3 sequence is 15 residues long. The CDR3 region has the DNA TGTGCCAGCAGTCGGGACCTCTCTAGCACAGATACGCAGTATTTT. Encoded protein: CASSRDLSSTDTQYF. The full variable domain, rest sourced from reference TRBV5-4 and TRBJ2-3, is ETGVTQSPTHLIKTRGQQVTLRCSSQSGHNTVSWYQQALGQGPQFIFQYYREEENGRGNFPPRFSGLQFPNYSSELNVNALELDDSALYLCASSRDLSSTDTQYFGPGTRLTVL.

This clone was detected only once. The rearrangement links TRBV5-1 to TRBJ1-1; D not certain. V was clipped by 0 bases and J by 1 base, with 10 bases between them. The CDR3 has 15 amino acids. Germline CDR1 reads SGHRS; CDR2 reads YFSETQ. CDR3 nucleotides: TGCGCCAGCAGCTTGGATATAGTGGGGAACACTGAAGCTTTCTTT. Its translation: CASSLDIVGNTEAFF.